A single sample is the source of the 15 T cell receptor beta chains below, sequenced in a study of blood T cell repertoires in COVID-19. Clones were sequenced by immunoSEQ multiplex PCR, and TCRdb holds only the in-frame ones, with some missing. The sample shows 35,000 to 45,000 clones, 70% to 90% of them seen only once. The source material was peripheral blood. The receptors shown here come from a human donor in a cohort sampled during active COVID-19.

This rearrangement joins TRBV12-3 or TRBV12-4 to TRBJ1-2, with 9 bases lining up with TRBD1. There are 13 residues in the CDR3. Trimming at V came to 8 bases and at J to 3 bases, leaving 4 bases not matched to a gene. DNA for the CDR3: TGTGCCAGCGGGACAGGGTTGGACTATGGCTACACCTTC. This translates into CASGTGLDYGYTF.

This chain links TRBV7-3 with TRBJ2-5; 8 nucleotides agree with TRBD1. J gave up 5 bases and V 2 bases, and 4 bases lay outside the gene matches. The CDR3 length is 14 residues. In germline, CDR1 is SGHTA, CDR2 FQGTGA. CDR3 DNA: TGTGCCAGCAGCTTACAGGGGGCTCGGGAGACCCAGTACTTC. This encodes CASSLQGARETQYF.

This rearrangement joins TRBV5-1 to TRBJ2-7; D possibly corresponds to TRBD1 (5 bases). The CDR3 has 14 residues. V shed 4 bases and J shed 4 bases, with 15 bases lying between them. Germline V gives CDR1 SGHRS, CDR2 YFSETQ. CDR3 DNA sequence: TGCGCCAGCAGCCAACAGGACCCCAGGTACGAGCAGTACTTC. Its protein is CASSQQDPRYEQYF.

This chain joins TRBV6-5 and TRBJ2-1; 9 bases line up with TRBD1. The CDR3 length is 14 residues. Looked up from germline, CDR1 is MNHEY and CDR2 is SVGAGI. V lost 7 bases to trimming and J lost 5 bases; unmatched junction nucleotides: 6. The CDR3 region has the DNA TGTGCCAGCACCAGACAGGGGGGAAACAATGAGCAGTTCTTC. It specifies CASTRQGGNNEQFF.

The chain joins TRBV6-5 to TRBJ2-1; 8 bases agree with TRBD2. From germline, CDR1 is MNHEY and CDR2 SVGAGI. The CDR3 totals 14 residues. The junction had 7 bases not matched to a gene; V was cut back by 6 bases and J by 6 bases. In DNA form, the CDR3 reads TGTGCCAGCAGACGGGGGGGCCAAAGCAATGAGCAGTTCTTC. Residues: CASRRGGQSNEQFF.

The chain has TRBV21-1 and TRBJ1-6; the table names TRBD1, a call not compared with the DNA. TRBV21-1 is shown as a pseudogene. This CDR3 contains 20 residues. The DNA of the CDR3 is TGTGCCAGCAGCGCACGCAGGGGATCTGCGAACTGGACCTATAATTCACCCCTCCACTTT. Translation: CASSARRGSANWTYNSPLHF.

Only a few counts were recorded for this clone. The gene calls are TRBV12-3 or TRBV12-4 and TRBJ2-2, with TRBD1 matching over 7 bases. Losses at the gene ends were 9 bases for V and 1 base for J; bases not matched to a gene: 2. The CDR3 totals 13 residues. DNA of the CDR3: TGTGCCAGTAACAGGGGGAACACCGGGGAGCTGTTTTTT. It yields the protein CASNRGNTGELFF.

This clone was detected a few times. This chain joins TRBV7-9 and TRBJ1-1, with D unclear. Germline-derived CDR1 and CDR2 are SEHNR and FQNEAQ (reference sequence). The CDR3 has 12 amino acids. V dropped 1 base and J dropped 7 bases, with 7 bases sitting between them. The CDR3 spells CASSLGGSEAFF. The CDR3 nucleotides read TGTGCCAGCAGCTTAGGAGGGAGTGAAGCTTTCTTT.

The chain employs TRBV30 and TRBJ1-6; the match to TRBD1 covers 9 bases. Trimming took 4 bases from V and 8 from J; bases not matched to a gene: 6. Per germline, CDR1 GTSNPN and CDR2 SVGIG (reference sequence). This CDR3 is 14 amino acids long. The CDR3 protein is CAWNKRDRDSPLHF. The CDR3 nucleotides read TGTGCCTGGAACAAACGGGACAGGGATTCACCCCTCCACTTT. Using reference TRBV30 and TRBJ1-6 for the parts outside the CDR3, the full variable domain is SQTIHQWPATLVQPVGSPLSLECTVEGTSNPNLYWYRQAAGRGLQLLFYSVGIGQISSEVPQNLSASRPQDRQFILSSKKLLLSDSGFYLCAWNKRDRDSPLHFGNGTRLTVT.

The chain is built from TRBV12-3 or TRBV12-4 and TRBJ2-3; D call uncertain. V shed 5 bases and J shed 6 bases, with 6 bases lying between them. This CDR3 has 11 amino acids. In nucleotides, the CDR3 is TGTGCCAGCAGTCAGGTGGATACGCAGTATTTT. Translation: CASSQVDTQYF.

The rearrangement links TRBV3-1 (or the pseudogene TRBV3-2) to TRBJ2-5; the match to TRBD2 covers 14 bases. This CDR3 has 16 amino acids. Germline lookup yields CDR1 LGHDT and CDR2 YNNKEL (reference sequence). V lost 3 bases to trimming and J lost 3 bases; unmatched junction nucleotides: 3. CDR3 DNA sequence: TGTGCCAGCAGCCACTTGGGACTAGCGGGGGAAGAGACCCAGTACTTC. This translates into CASSHLGLAGEETQYF.

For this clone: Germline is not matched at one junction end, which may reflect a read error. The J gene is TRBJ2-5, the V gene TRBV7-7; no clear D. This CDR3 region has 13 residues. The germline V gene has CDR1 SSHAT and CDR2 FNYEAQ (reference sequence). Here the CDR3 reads CASSPSVAETQYF. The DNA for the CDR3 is TGTGCTAGCAGCCCCTCTGTGGCCGAGACCCAGTACTTC.

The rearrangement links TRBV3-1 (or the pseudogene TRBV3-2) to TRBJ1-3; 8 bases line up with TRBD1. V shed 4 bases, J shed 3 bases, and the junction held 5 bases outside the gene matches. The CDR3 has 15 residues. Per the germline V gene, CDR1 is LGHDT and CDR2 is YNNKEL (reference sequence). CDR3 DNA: TGTGCCAGCAGCCCGATAGGACAGGGTGGAAACACCATATATTTT. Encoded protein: CASSPIGQGGNTIYF.

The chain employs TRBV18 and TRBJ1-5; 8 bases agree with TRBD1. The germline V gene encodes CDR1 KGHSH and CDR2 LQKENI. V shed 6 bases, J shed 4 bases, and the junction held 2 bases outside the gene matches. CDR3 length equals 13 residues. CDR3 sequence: CASSTGENQPQHF. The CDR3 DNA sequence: TGTGCCAGCTCGACAGGGGAGAATCAGCCCCAGCATTTT.

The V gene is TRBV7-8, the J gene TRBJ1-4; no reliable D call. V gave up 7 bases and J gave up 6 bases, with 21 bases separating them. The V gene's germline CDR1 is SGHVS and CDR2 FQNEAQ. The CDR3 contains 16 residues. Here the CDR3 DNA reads TGTGCCAGCACTCCGAAATACGCTCTAACAGATGAAAAACTGTTTTTT. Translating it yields CASTPKYALTDEKLFF.